This passage covers 15 T cell receptor beta chains from one sample sequenced in a study of cytomegalovirus exposure and HLA in healthy donors. A multiplex PCR was run with 60 Vbeta primers and 13 Jbeta primers. The data were produced by immunoSEQ multiplex PCR, yet TCRdb's version contains in-frame clones alone and is incomplete. Counted here are more than 150,000 clones, about 85% occurring once; the ten biggest clones make up 3.5% to 4%. The specimen was PBMCs. The receptors come from a man aged 45-65 years in good health and CMV-seronegative.

The J gene is TRBJ2-5, the V gene TRBV18; 9 bases are shared with TRBD1. The V segment lost 2 bases and the J segment 7 bases; nucleotides outside the gene matches: 8. Germline-derived CDR1 and CDR2 are KGHSH and LQKENI. The CDR3 runs 15 residues. DNA for the CDR3: TGTGCCAGCTCACCATTGACAGGGGGTGAAGGGACCCAGTACTTC. Translation gives CASSPLTGGEGTQYF.

The chain is built from TRBV27 and TRBJ1-2; 7 bases map to TRBD1. The germline V gene encodes CDR1 MNHEY and CDR2 SMNVEV (reference sequence). The CDR3 consists of 12 residues. V gave up 8 bases and J gave up 8 bases; unmatched junction bases: 8. CDR3 region: CASRTGAIGYTF. The CDR3 nucleotides are TGTGCCAGCCGCACAGGGGCGATCGGCTACACCTTC.

This clone was seen just once. The rearrangement joins TRBV5-1 to TRBJ2-5; 12 bases are a match to TRBD2. CDR1 SGHRS and CDR2 YFSETQ come from the germline V gene. The CDR3 runs 15 residues. Trimming at V came to 4 bases and at J to 2 bases, leaving 3 bases not matched to a gene. CDR3 protein: CASSPTSGGQETQYF. The CDR3 coding sequence is TGCGCCAGCAGCCCGACTAGCGGGGGACAAGAGACCCAGTACTTC.

This chain links TRBV7-9 with TRBJ2-2; 9 nucleotides agree with TRBD2. This CDR3 comprises 19 residues. V was pared by 5 bases and J by 4 bases, with 17 bases of the junction left unmatched. Germline CDR1 and CDR2: SEHNR and FQNEAQ (reference sequence). The CDR3 DNA sequence: TGTGCCAGCAGCCCCGTAGAAGCGGGGGGCACCCTTGGCACCGGGGAGCTGTTTTTT. This encodes CASSPVEAGGTLGTGELFF.

V gene TRBV19 combines with J gene TRBJ2-7; 11 bases map to TRBD1. Germline V lookup: CDR1 LNHDA, CDR2 SQIVND (reference sequence). J was trimmed by 1 base and V by 4 bases; bases with no gene match: 6. The CDR3 is 16 amino acids. The DNA for the CDR3 is TGTGCCAGTAGTAAATCCGGGACAGGGGGTTCCTACGAGCAGTACTTC. Amino acid sequence: CASSKSGTGGSYEQYF.

The chain joins TRBV7-2 to TRBJ1-1, with unresolved D. Germline V gene sequence: CDR1 SGHTA, CDR2 FQGNSA. V dropped 4 bases and J dropped 0 bases, with 6 bases sitting between them. This CDR3 spans 13 amino acids. DNA of the CDR3: TGTGCCAGCAGCTACACAGTGAACACTGAAGCTTTCTTT. Amino acids: CASSYTVNTEAFF. Looking up the rest from reference TRBV7-2 and TRBJ1-1 gives the full variable domain: GAGVSQSPSNKVTEKGKDVELRCDPISGHTALYWYRQSLGQGLEFLIYFQGNSAPDKSGLPSDRFSAERTGGSVSTLTIQRTQQEDSAVYLCASSYTVNTEAFFGQGTRLTVV.

This clone has only a few counts. Here the CDR3 DNA reads TGTGCCAGCAGCTTAGTCACGGGGGGTAATGAGCAGTACTTC. Its translation: CASSLVTGGNEQYF. The chain joins TRBV7-2 to TRBJ2-7; 7 nucleotides line up with TRBD2. The CDR3 consists of 14 residues. V trimming: 1 base; J trimming: 7 bases; junction bases outside the gene matches: 7. CDR1 is SGHTA and CDR2 is FQGNSA in the germline V gene. Complete variable domain (other parts from reference TRBV7-2 and TRBJ2-7): GAGVSQSPSNKVTEKGKDVELRCDPISGHTALYWYRQSLGQGLEFLIYFQGNSAPDKSGLPSDRFSAERTGGSVSTLTIQRTQQEDSAVYLCASSLVTGGNEQYFGPGTRLTVT.

This clone was seen more than once but under ten times. The genes are TRBV10-3 and TRBJ2-5; 9 nucleotides match TRBD2. This CDR3 has 14 residues. Germline lookup yields CDR1 ENHRY and CDR2 SYGVKD. V lost 10 bases to trimming and J lost 3 bases; unmatched junction nucleotides: 9. The CDR3 coding sequence is TGTGCCAGCGGGGGGCTAGCGGGAAAAGAGACCCAGTACTTC. Its translation: CASGGLAGKETQYF.

V and J are TRBV6-5 and TRBJ1-1, with 7 bases matching TRBD1. The CDR3 has 13 amino acids. The V gene end was trimmed by 4 bases and the J gene end by 4 bases; junction bases not matched to a gene: 3. The germline V gene has CDR1 MNHEY and CDR2 SVGAGI. CDR3 amino acids: CASSLPGGTEAFF. In DNA form, the CDR3 reads TGTGCCAGCAGTTTGCCAGGGGGCACTGAAGCTTTCTTT.

This chain joins TRBV29-1 and TRBJ1-2, with TRBD1 as a possible D gene (5 bases). The germline V gene has CDR1 SQVTM and CDR2 ANQGSEA. This CDR3 is built from 14 residues. Between the trimmed V and J ends, which lost 6 bases and 0 bases, there was a span of 14 bases. The CDR3 protein is CSVQGRRANYGYTF. CDR3 DNA sequence: TGCAGCGTCCAGGGCAGGCGAGCTAACTATGGCTACACCTTC.

The chain employs TRBV27 and TRBJ1-2; the match to TRBD1 covers 7 bases. Unmatched junction bases numbered 14, after V lost 7 bases and J lost 3 bases. The V gene's germline CDR1 is MNHEY and CDR2 SMNVEV (reference sequence). The CDR3 contains 16 residues. The CDR3 DNA reads TGTGCCAGCAAACAGGGCACAGGGGAGAAATACTATGGCTACACCTTC. Its translation: CASKQGTGEKYYGYTF.

V and J are TRBV10-3 and TRBJ2-3; possible D gene TRBD1, 5 bases. The CDR3 length is 15 residues. Between the trimmed V and J ends, which lost 8 bases and 1 base, there was a span of 16 bases. The germline V gene encodes CDR1 ENHRY and CDR2 SYGVKD. CDR3 protein: CAIYSGQGGTDTQYF. The DNA for the CDR3 is TGTGCCATCTATTCAGGTCAGGGCGGCACAGATACGCAGTATTTT.

The J gene is TRBJ2-5, the V gene TRBV6-1, with TRBD1 as a possible D gene (5 bases). This CDR3 is built from 11 residues. Germline V CDR1 and CDR2: MNHNS, SASEGT. V gave up 8 bases and J gave up 13 bases, with 17 bases separating them. The CDR3 loop is CASLNGATGYF. The CDR3 bases are TGTGCCAGCCTCAATGGGGCAACCGGGTACTTC.

As for this clone: This same CDR3 is encoded by further DNA sequences in the sample. The CDR3 spells CAWSATLAGVTDTQYF. Written as DNA, the CDR3 is TGTGCCTGGAGTGCTACCCTAGCGGGGGTCACAGATACGCAGTATTTT. The gene calls are TRBV30 and TRBJ2-3, with TRBD2 matching over 10 bases. Germline V gene lookup returns CDR1 GTSNPN and CDR2 SVGIG (reference sequence). The CDR3 totals 16 residues. With 1 base clipped from V and 2 bases from J, the junction kept 6 bases outside the gene matches.

This sequence joins TRBV6-6 and TRBJ2-7; 7 nucleotides match TRBD2. Germline lookup yields CDR1 MNHNY and CDR2 SVGAGI (reference sequence). The CDR3 has 14 residues. Trimming cost V 4 bases and J 2 bases; bases outside gene matches: 5. The CDR3 DNA follows: TGTGCCAGCAGTTTAGCGCGGGGGACCTACGAGCAGTACTTC. Encoded protein: CASSLARGTYEQYF.